Listed here are 27 T cell receptor beta chains from one sample, sequenced in a study of monozygotic twins with inflammatory bowel disease. Reprocessing the 5' RACE reads, TCRdb reports a single entry for every CDR3 protein and omits DNA. The repertoire table contains fewer than 450,000 distinct CDR3 sequences. Source material: blood. The origin of the receptors is a human donor with ulcerative colitis or Crohn's disease, or a healthy co-twin of an affected twin (not recorded which).

The chain links TRBV19 to TRBJ1-5; TCRdb calls TRBD1, which cannot be checked without DNA. Per the germline V gene, CDR1 is LNHDA and CDR2 is SQIVND (reference sequence). The CDR3 contains 15 residues. The CDR3 loop is CASSIRGADNQPQHF.

This chain connects TRBV29-1 to TRBJ2-3. Germline V lookup: CDR1 SQVTM, CDR2 ANQGSEA. The CDR3 is 12 residues long. The CDR3 here is CSVTDGTDTQYF.

This chain uses TRBV12-3 or TRBV12-4 with TRBJ2-3; without DNA, the TCRdb call of TRBD2 cannot be checked. This CDR3 has 15 amino acids. The CDR3: CASSLLLGGTDTQYF.

The J gene is TRBJ2-2, the V gene TRBV15; TCRdb selects TRBD1, and the lack of DNA leaves this call unchecked. Germline loops: CDR1 LNHNV, CDR2 YYDKDF (reference sequence). This CDR3 contains 16 residues. This chain's CDR3 is CATSRYVTGNTGELFF. The entire variable domain, with the rest obtained from reference TRBV15 and TRBJ2-2, is as follows: DAMVIQNPRYQVTQFGKPVTLSCSQTLNHNVMYWYQQKSSQAPKLLFHYYDKDFNNEADTPDNFQSRRPNTSFCFLDIRSPGLGDTAMYLCATSRYVTGNTGELFFGEGSRLTVL.

V is TRBV6-2 or TRBV6-3 and J is TRBJ2-1; checking the TCRdb D call of TRBD2 is not possible without DNA. The CDR3 totals 15 residues. Germline-derived CDR1 and CDR2 are MNHEY and SVGEGT. The CDR3 region is CASKPQRGAVDEQFF.

V gene TRBV5-1 combines with J gene TRBJ2-3; the D call of TRBD1 rests on TCRdb alone, since no DNA is present to check it. The germline V gene encodes CDR1 SGHRS and CDR2 YFSETQ. This CDR3 is 16 amino acids long. The CDR3 reads CASSLVPGTSTDTQYF.

This chain links TRBV4-3 with TRBJ1-1; TCRdb reports TRBD1, a call that lacks DNA to check it against. CDR1 is LGHNA and CDR2 is YSLEER in the germline V gene. CDR3 length equals 14 residues. The chain's CDR3 is CASSLGGWNTEAFF.

V and J are TRBV12-3 or TRBV12-4 and TRBJ2-5. The CDR3 contains 12 residues. The CDR3 is CASRARKETQYF.

V gene TRBV7-9 combines with J gene TRBJ1-3; the D call from TCRdb, TRBD1, cannot be confirmed without DNA. The CDR3 is 15 amino acids. Germline V CDR1 and CDR2: SEHNR, FQNEAQ (reference sequence). CDR3 residues: CASSLQGAAGNTIYF.

The V call is TRBV7-2, the J call TRBJ2-5; with no DNA, the TCRdb D assignment of TRBD2 cannot be verified. Germline-derived CDR1 and CDR2 are SGHTA and FQGNSA. The CDR3 runs to 14 residues. The chain's CDR3 is CASSPPAGGGTQYF. The whole variable domain, filled in from reference TRBV7-2 and TRBJ2-5, reads GAGVSQSPSNKVTEKGKDVELRCDPISGHTALYWYRQSLGQGLEFLIYFQGNSAPDKSGLPSDRFSAERTGGSVSTLTIQRTQQEDSAVYLCASSPPAGGGTQYFGPGTRLLVL.

This rearrangement joins TRBV5-8 to TRBJ2-3; lacking DNA, the TRBD1 call made by TCRdb goes unchecked. CDR3 length: 16 amino acids. Germline assignment: CDR1 SGHTS and CDR2 YDEGEE. The CDR3 sequence: CASSHPPGALTDTQYF.

V and J are TRBV6-1 and TRBJ2-7. Germline loops: CDR1 MNHNS, CDR2 SASEGT. The CDR3 has 15 amino acids. CDR3 amino acids: CASSDYGGRFNEQYF.

The gene calls are TRBV15 and TRBJ1-4. Germline CDR1 is LNHNV and CDR2 is YYDKDF (reference sequence). The CDR3 covers 14 residues. The CDR3 is CATSRQVIVEKLFF.

CDR3 amino acids: CASSQRLASTNTDTQYF. This chain uses TRBV5-1 with TRBJ2-3; TCRdb lists TRBD2, though no DNA is available to test this call. Germline CDR1 SGHRS, CDR2 YFSETQ. The CDR3 is 17 residues long.

This chain connects TRBV28 to TRBJ2-3. The length of the CDR3 is 14 residues. CDR1 is MDHEN and CDR2 is SYDVKM in the germline V gene. Here the CDR3 reads CASNGPTGTDTQYF.

The chain combines TRBV6-5 with TRBJ1-5. Germline V gives CDR1 MNHEY, CDR2 SVGAGI. The CDR3 covers 16 residues. This CDR3 reads CASSSDQTVSNQPQHF.

J is TRBJ1-4 and V is TRBV7-6. The CDR3 is 14 amino acids. Germline CDR1 SGHVS, CDR2 FNYEAQ. This CDR3 reads CASDPPGLGEKLFF.

The chain links TRBV3-1 to TRBJ2-7; with no DNA, the TCRdb D assignment of TRBD1 cannot be verified. CDR3 length: 15 residues. CDR1 is LGHDT and CDR2 is YNNKEL in the germline V gene (reference sequence). CDR3 loop: CASSLGGPIPHEQYF.

V usage is TRBV18 and J usage is TRBJ2-7; the D call of TRBD1 rests on TCRdb alone, since no DNA is present to check it. This CDR3 comprises 18 residues. Germline lookup yields CDR1 KGHSH and CDR2 LQKENI. Here the CDR3 reads CASSPQRFPGGRKDEQYF.

The CDR3 protein is CASRGPANTEAFF. This chain connects TRBV2 to TRBJ1-1. The CDR3 is 13 amino acids. Germline-derived CDR1 and CDR2 are SNHLY and FYNNEI. Full variable domain (missing parts from reference TRBV2 and TRBJ1-1): EPEVTQTPSHQVTQMGQEVILRCVPISNHLYFYWYRQILGQKVEFLVSFYNNEISEKSEIFDDQFSVERPDGSNFTLKIRSTKLEDSAMYFCASRGPANTEAFFGQGTRLTVV.

This sequence joins TRBV12-3 or TRBV12-4 and TRBJ1-6. CDR3 length: 13 amino acids. The CDR3 spells CASLGSSSSPLHF.

This chain uses TRBV7-2 with TRBJ2-3; with no DNA, the TCRdb D assignment of TRBD1 cannot be verified. CDR1 is SGHTA, CDR2 FQGNSA, per germline. The CDR3 runs to 16 residues. The CDR3 here is CASSFNRGGRGGTQYF.

The rearrangement links TRBV5-1 to TRBJ1-2. The germline V gene encodes CDR1 SGHRS and CDR2 YFSETQ. The CDR3 sequence is 13 residues long. CDR3: CASSDPDSRSYTF. The full variable domain, with the rest looked up from reference TRBV5-1 and TRBJ1-2, is KAGVTQTPRYLIKTRGQQVTLSCSPISGHRSVSWYQQTPGQGLQFLFEYFSETQRNKGNFPGRFSGRQFSNSRSEMNVSTLELGDSALYLCASSDPDSRSYTFGSGTRLTVV.

V and J are TRBV19 and TRBJ1-4; checking the TCRdb D call of TRBD1 is not possible without DNA. The CDR3 extends over 15 amino acids. Germline CDR1 reads LNHDA; CDR2 reads SQIVND (reference sequence). CDR3 loop: CASSPGQAGHEKLFF.

The J gene is TRBJ1-5, the V gene TRBV6-1; TCRdb reports TRBD1, a call that lacks DNA to check it against. The length of the CDR3 is 16 residues. Germline V gives CDR1 MNHNS, CDR2 SASEGT. This CDR3 is CASRSRGAGSNQPQHF.

The V and J genes are TRBV3-1 and TRBJ2-7; TCRdb returns TRBD2, unconfirmable since there is no DNA. The germline gives CDR1 LGHDT, CDR2 YNNKEL (reference sequence). The CDR3 runs 16 residues. The CDR3 reads CASSQEGSPPSYEQYF.

This chain joins TRBV6-2 or TRBV6-3 and TRBJ2-3; TCRdb reports TRBD2, a call that lacks DNA to check it against. Germline V CDR1 and CDR2: MNHEY, SVGEGT. The CDR3 is 16 residues long. CDR3 residues: CASSYRLLEALYTQYF.